One sample yielded the 10 T cell receptor beta chains listed below, sequenced in a study of shared clonotypes between healthy human individuals (dated by TCRdb to 2020 to 2022). Library construction relied on the immunoSEQ multiplex PCR assay. This is the immuneACCESS table as TCRdb keeps it, with only in-frame sequences that have V and J called. A part of the clones is gone; compared with another copy, unresolved V genes explain less than half, and the rest is unexplained. This sample holds some 2.1 million clones; about 95% were observed only once. The leading ten clones occupy approximately 1.2% of the sample. For the CD8 naive samples, CD45RO-negative cells were positively selected for CCR7, yielding a CD45RA+CCR7+ population from which TemRA cells were excluded. Specimen: naive CD8+ T cells sorted from blood. The sample's cell subset or site, from its label and the paper: CD45RA+CCR7+. The receptor source for this set is a young man in good health.

A note on this clone: Other DNA sequences in the sample encode the same CDR3. This chain joins TRBV4-1 and TRBJ2-1; no firm D call. There are 12 residues in the CDR3. CDR1 is MGHRA, CDR2 YSYEKL, per germline. V shed 1 base and J shed 2 bases, with 0 bases lying between them. The CDR3 DNA sequence: TGCGCCAGCAGCCAAGCCTACAATGAGCAGTTCTTC. It encodes CASSQAYNEQFF.

The V gene is TRBV28, the J gene TRBJ1-1, with 9 nucleotides matching TRBD1. The CDR3 sequence is 19 residues long. Germline V CDR1 and CDR2: MDHEN, SYDVKM. Trimming cost V 6 bases and J 0 bases; bases outside gene matches: 17. In DNA form, the CDR3 reads TGTGCCAGCAGCCTACCACAGGGGGCGCTGTCGATCATGAACACTGAAGCTTTCTTT. This sequence encodes CASSLPQGALSIMNTEAFF.

The chain has TRBV4-3 and TRBJ1-1; 7 bases fit TRBD1. The trim removed 0 bases at V and 3 bases at J, leaving 4 bases unmatched. CDR3 length: 15 amino acids. Germline lookup yields CDR1 LGHNA and CDR2 YSLEER. CDR3 in amino acids: CASSQDGGGYTEAFF. The CDR3 bases are TGCGCCAGCAGCCAAGACGGAGGGGGCTACACTGAAGCTTTCTTT.

Details on this clone: Other nucleotide sequences from this sample produce the same CDR3. The chain carries TRBV27 and TRBJ2-7; 10 bases agree with TRBD1. The CDR3 has 15 amino acids. Germline V lookup: CDR1 MNHEY, CDR2 SMNVEV (reference sequence). V was pared by 5 bases and J by 2 bases, with 6 bases of the junction left unmatched. CDR3 loop: CASSRVGTGAYEQYF. For the CDR3, the DNA is TGTGCCAGCAGTAGGGTAGGGACAGGGGCCTACGAGCAGTACTTC.

The CDR3 region has the DNA TGTGCCAGTAAGGAGAGAGACAGTAGTACCTACGAGCAGTACTTC. Protein: CASKERDSSTYEQYF. This chain uses TRBV19 with TRBJ2-7, with a possible D match to TRBD1 (5 bases). The ends were cut back, 7 bases at V and 2 bases at J, with 18 bases in the middle. Germline values: CDR1 LNHDA, CDR2 SQIVND (reference sequence). The CDR3 spans 15 residues.

The V and J genes are TRBV6-4 and TRBJ2-2; D tentatively reads TRBD1 or TRBD2 (6 bases each). The CDR3 covers 16 residues. Per germline, CDR1 MRHNA and CDR2 SNTAGT. Deletions cut 3 bases from V and 5 bases from J, with 16 bases between. The chain's CDR3 is CASSETGTRGTGELFF. The CDR3 DNA reads TGTGCCAGCAGTGAAACAGGGACTCGAGGGACCGGGGAGCTGTTTTTT.

This clone was counted once. This CDR3 is CASSLGTGDSSPLHF. CDR3 sequence (DNA): TGCGCCAGCAGCTTGGGGACAGGGGATAGTTCACCCCTCCACTTT. The V gene is TRBV5-1, the J gene TRBJ1-6; TRBD1 aligns across 9 bases. The CDR3 consists of 15 residues. CDR1 is SGHRS, CDR2 YFSETQ, per germline. J gave up 9 bases and V 0 bases, and 4 bases lay outside the gene matches.

V is TRBV28 and J is TRBJ1-2; 7 nucleotides line up with TRBD1. Germline loops: CDR1 MDHEN, CDR2 SYDVKM. V lost 4 bases and J lost 4; bases outside the gene matches: 12. This CDR3 is 16 amino acids long. This CDR3 reads CASSWTGTEALYGYTF. In DNA form, the CDR3 reads TGTGCCAGCAGTTGGACCGGGACAGAAGCTCTCTATGGCTACACCTTC.

This clone has a single count. This chain uses TRBV27 with TRBJ2-7; D is uncertain. V gave up 8 bases and J gave up 2 bases, with 10 bases separating them. The CDR3 runs 12 residues. Germline CDR1 is MNHEY and CDR2 is SMNVEV (reference sequence). CDR3 sequence (DNA): TGTGCCAGCCGGGCGGTGGCCTACGAGCAGTACTTC. It translates to CASRAVAYEQYF.

The V call is TRBV7-2, the J call TRBJ1-4; 10 nucleotides align to TRBD1. Germline lookup yields CDR1 SGHTA and CDR2 FQGNSA. This CDR3 spans 16 amino acids. V trimming: 5 bases; J trimming: 7 bases; junction bases outside the gene matches: 10. Here the CDR3 DNA reads TGTGCCAGCAGCGCCCCCGGGACAGGGGCGAGTGAAAAACTGTTTTTT. This encodes CASSAPGTGASEKLFF.